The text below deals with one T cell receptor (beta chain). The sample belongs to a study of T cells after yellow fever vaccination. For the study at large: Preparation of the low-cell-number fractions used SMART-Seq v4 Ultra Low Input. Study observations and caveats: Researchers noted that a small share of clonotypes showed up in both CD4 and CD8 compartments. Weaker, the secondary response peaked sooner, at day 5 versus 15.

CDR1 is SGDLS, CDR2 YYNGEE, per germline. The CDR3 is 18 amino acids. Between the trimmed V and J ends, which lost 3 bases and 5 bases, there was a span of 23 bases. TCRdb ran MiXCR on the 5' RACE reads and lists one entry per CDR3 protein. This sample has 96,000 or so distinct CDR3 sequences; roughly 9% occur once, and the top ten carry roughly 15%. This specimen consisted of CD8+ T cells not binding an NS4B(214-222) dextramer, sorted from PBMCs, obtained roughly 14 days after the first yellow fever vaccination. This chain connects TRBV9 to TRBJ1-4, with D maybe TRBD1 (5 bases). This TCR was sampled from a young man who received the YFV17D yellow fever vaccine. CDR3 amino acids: CASSASGDQGRTNEKLFF. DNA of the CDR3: TGTGCCAGCAGCGCAAGTGGGGACCAGGGACGGACCAATGAAAAACTGTTTTTT.